Each of the 22 T cell receptor beta chains below was sequenced from the same sample in a study of cytomegalovirus exposure and HLA in healthy donors. TCRdb's copy holds only in-frame clones and misses some; the assay was immunoSEQ multiplex PCR. The table records 100,000 to 150,000 clones, around 92% of them present only once. The sample comprised PBMCs. The receptors here all came from a man aged 30-40 years in good health and CMV-seronegative.

This chain joins TRBV7-6 and TRBJ2-2; D possibly corresponds to TRBD1 (5 bases). The CDR3 sequence is 14 residues long. With 0 bases removed from V and 7 bases from J, the gap between germline ends came to 9 bases. Per the germline V gene, CDR1 is SGHVS and CDR2 is FNYEAQ. The CDR3 nucleotides read TGTGCCAGCAGCTTAGCGGGGCGAGACGGGGAGCTGTTTTTT. This gives the protein CASSLAGRDGELFF.

As to this clone: Mismatch with germline at one junction end may stem from a read error. The chain joins TRBV19 to TRBJ1-1, with D perhaps TRBD1 (6 bases). CDR3 length equals 15 residues. The germline CDR1 and CDR2 sequences are LNHDA and SQIVND (reference sequence). CDR3 DNA: TGTGCCAGTAGTACTACCGACAGGTGGAACTCTGAAGCTTTCTTT. This sequence encodes CASSTTDRWNSEAFF.

Here the CDR3 DNA reads TGTGCCAGCATAAGGGGGCCGACTGCGTGGGAGCCCCAGCATTTT. Residues: CASIRGPTAWEPQHF. The chain couples TRBV6-1 to TRBJ1-5, with 7 bases matching TRBD1. This CDR3 spans 15 amino acids. CDR1 and CDR2 (germline): MNHNS, SASEGT. V lost 7 bases to trimming and J lost 8 bases; unmatched junction nucleotides: 14.

The chain links TRBV19 to TRBJ1-1, with D tentatively TRBD1 (5 bases). Trimming stripped 6 bases from V and 0 bases from J, with 11 bases between. Germline CDR1 LNHDA, CDR2 SQIVND (reference sequence). The CDR3 consists of 14 residues. This CDR3 is CASSAGQMNTEAFF. CDR3 DNA sequence: TGTGCCAGTAGCGCAGGGCAGATGAACACTGAAGCTTTCTTT. Combining the CDR3 with reference TRBV19 and TRBJ1-1 gives the whole variable domain DGGITQSPKYLFRKEGQNVTLSCEQNLNHDAMYWYRQDPGQGLRLIYYSQIVNDFQKGDIAEGYSVSREKKESFPLTVTSAQKNPTAFYLCASSAGQMNTEAFFGQGTRLTVV.

This chain links TRBV6-5 with TRBJ1-5; D perhaps matches TRBD1 (5 bases). The V gene's germline CDR1 is MNHEY and CDR2 SVGAGI. This CDR3 spans 15 amino acids. V was clipped by 0 bases and J by 7 bases, with 13 bases between them. The CDR3 region is CASSYSAGPSQPQHF. In DNA form, the CDR3 reads TGTGCCAGCAGTTACTCGGCGGGGCCGTCGCAGCCCCAGCATTTT.

The V gene is TRBV4-1, the J gene TRBJ2-2, with 10 bases identical to TRBD2. With V trimmed by 1 base and J by 1 base, 0 bases remained unmatched. The CDR3 contains 16 residues. Per the germline V gene, CDR1 is MGHRA and CDR2 is YSYEKL. CDR3 in amino acids: CASSQASGGNTGELFF. The CDR3 DNA sequence: TGCGCCAGCAGCCAAGCTAGCGGGGGGAACACCGGGGAGCTGTTTTTT.

The chain employs TRBV28 and TRBJ1-4; D gene uncertain. The V end was cut by 7 bases, the J end by 8 bases, with 11 bases between. Germline CDR1 is MDHEN and CDR2 is SYDVKM. This CDR3 region has 12 residues. CDR3 region: CASKGVSEKLFF. The CDR3, as DNA: TGTGCCAGCAAGGGAGTTAGCGAAAAACTGTTTTTT.

This clone has just one count. The rearrangement joins TRBV11-2 to TRBJ1-3; D possibly corresponds to TRBD1 (5 bases). V was cut by 3 bases and J by 4 bases, with 10 bases left in between. Germline CDR1 reads SGHAT; CDR2 reads FQNNGV. The CDR3 extends over 14 amino acids. The CDR3 DNA reads TGTGCCAGCAGCTTCAGGGTGGAAGGAAACACCATATATTTT. It yields the protein CASSFRVEGNTIYF.

CDR3 amino acids: CAGTAGWSYNEQFF. DNA of the CDR3: TGTGCCGGCACAGCGGGGTGGTCCTACAATGAGCAGTTCTTC. This chain uses TRBV2 with TRBJ2-1; TRBD2 agrees at 7 bases. V shed 11 bases, J shed 1 base, and the junction held 8 bases outside the gene matches. Per the germline V gene, CDR1 is SNHLY and CDR2 is FYNNEI. The CDR3 length is 14 residues.

This clone has only one observation. The chain has TRBV9 and TRBJ1-1, with D maybe TRBD1 (6 bases). The CDR3 contains 13 residues. Germline CDR1 and CDR2: SGDLS and YYNGEE. V was clipped by 4 bases and J by 3 bases, with 10 bases between them. The CDR3 DNA is TGTGCCAGCAGCCCTGAGGGGGACACTGAAGCTTTCTTT. Translated: CASSPEGDTEAFF.

The CDR3, as DNA: TGCGCCAGCAGCTTGGACGGTCGCTCTGGAAACACCATATATTTT. Protein: CASSLDGRSGNTIYF. The V call is TRBV5-1, the J call TRBJ1-3; D remains unclear. CDR1 is SGHRS and CDR2 is YFSETQ in the germline V gene. Trimming took off 0 bases at V and 0 bases at J, with 7 bases between the two ends. The CDR3 has 15 amino acids.

The chain couples TRBV2 to TRBJ2-1; the match to TRBD1 covers 9 bases. CDR1 SNHLY and CDR2 FYNNEI come from the germline V gene. The CDR3 contains 13 residues. The V gene end was trimmed by 7 bases and the J gene end by 11 bases; junction bases not matched to a gene: 9. The DNA for the CDR3 is TGTGCCAGCACTACGGACAGGGGTGTGAAGCAGTTCTTC. This translates into CASTTDRGVKQFF.

The rearrangement joins TRBV4-2 to TRBJ1-1; a possible D gene is TRBD1 (5 bases). Per germline, CDR1 LGHNA and CDR2 YNFKEQ. Trimming stripped 1 base from V and 3 bases from J, with 21 bases between. The length of the CDR3 is 18 residues. This chain's CDR3 is CASSQVVVQQVSDTEAFF. The CDR3 DNA is TGTGCCAGCAGCCAAGTGGTCGTCCAACAGGTTTCTGACACTGAAGCTTTCTTT.

This clone was counted once. The genes are TRBV21-1 and TRBJ1-1; the DNA was not compared with TRBD1, the D call given in the table. TRBV21-1 is listed as a pseudogene. The CDR3 consists of 14 residues. In nucleotides, the CDR3 is TGTGCCAGCAGCTCTCGGACAGGGCGGACTGAAGCTTTCTTT. The encoded protein is CASSSRTGRTEAFF.

The chain recombines TRBV18 with TRBJ2-3; the D gene is possibly TRBD2 (6 bases). Germline CDR1 KGHSH, CDR2 LQKENI. V gave up 3 bases and J gave up 2 bases, with 12 bases separating them. The CDR3 has 15 amino acids. CDR3 region: CASSPRWGDTDTQYF. The CDR3 region has the DNA TGTGCCAGCTCACCCCGTTGGGGGGACACAGATACGCAGTATTTT.

The CDR3 DNA follows: TGCGCCAGCAGCCAACAACAACAGGGCGTTGTCGATGGCTACACCTTC. Translated, it gives CASSQQQQGVVDGYTF. The rearrangement joins TRBV4-1 to TRBJ1-2; possibly TRBD1 for D (6 bases). Germline-derived CDR1 and CDR2 are MGHRA and YSYEKL. CDR3 length: 16 residues. V lost 2 bases to trimming and J lost 6 bases, with 19 bases between them.

This chain connects TRBV19 to TRBJ1-5; D uncertain. Trimming removed 7 bases from V and 2 bases from J, with 9 bases in between. The CDR3 is made up of 13 amino acids. Germline V lookup: CDR1 LNHDA, CDR2 SQIVND (reference sequence). The CDR3: CASKWSGNQPQHF. The CDR3 bases are TGTGCCAGTAAGTGGTCAGGCAATCAGCCCCAGCATTTT.

The rearrangement joins TRBV6-1 to TRBJ1-1, with a weak D call TRBD1 (6 bases). The CDR3 consists of 15 residues. CDR1 MNHNS and CDR2 SASEGT come from the germline V gene. V lost 6 bases and J 1 base, leaving 15 bases between the germline ends. The CDR3 coding sequence is TGTGCCAGCAGAGCCTCCGCAGGGGAGAACACTGAAGCTTTCTTT. This sequence encodes CASRASAGENTEAFF.

The rearrangement uses TRBV6-1 and TRBJ1-2; D is undetermined. Between the trimmed V and J ends, which lost 1 base and 2 bases, there was a span of 8 bases. Germline V gene sequence: CDR1 MNHNS, CDR2 SASEGT. The CDR3 has 14 residues. CDR3 residues: CASSEGGSNYGYTF. The CDR3 DNA reads as TGTGCCAGCAGTGAAGGAGGGAGCAACTATGGCTACACCTTC.

This clone occurred a few times. The genes are TRBV25-1 and TRBJ1-1; 7 bases fit TRBD1. Germline loops: CDR1 MGHDK, CDR2 SYGVNS. The CDR3 is 14 amino acids. V trimming: 2 bases; J trimming: 6 bases; junction bases outside the gene matches: 6. As DNA, the CDR3 is TGTGCCAGCAGTGAACCAGGGGGTAGCCCTGAAGCTTTCTTT. Translated, it gives CASSEPGGSPEAFF.

This clone was detected only a few times. J is TRBJ1-2 and V is TRBV4-1; 7 positions agree with TRBD1. Germline V lookup: CDR1 MGHRA, CDR2 YSYEKL. The CDR3 consists of 16 residues. J was trimmed by 2 bases and V by 0 bases; bases with no gene match: 6. CDR3 DNA sequence: TGCGCCAGCAGCCAAGATTGGGGGACAGCCAACTATGGCTACACCTTC. It is translated as CASSQDWGTANYGYTF.

The V call is TRBV18, the J call TRBJ2-1; TRBD2 agrees at 16 bases. Germline assignment: CDR1 KGHSH and CDR2 LQKENI. The trim removed 3 bases at V and 5 bases at J, leaving 7 bases unmatched. The CDR3 length is 18 residues. In DNA, the CDR3 is TGTGCCAGCTCACCTTCCGGGACTAGCGGGGGGGCACACAATGAGCAGTTCTTC. It encodes CASSPSGTSGGAHNEQFF.